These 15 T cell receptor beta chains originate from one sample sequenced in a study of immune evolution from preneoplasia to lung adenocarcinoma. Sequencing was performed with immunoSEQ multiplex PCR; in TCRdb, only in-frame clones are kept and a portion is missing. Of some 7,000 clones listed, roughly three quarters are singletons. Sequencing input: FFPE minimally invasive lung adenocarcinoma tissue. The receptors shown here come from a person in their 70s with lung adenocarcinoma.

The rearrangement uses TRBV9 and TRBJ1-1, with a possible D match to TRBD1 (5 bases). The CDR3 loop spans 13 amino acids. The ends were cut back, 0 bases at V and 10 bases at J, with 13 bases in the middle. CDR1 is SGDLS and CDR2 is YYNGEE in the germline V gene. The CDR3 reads CASSVAVGGGAFF. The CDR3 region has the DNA TGTGCCAGCAGCGTAGCTGTCGGGGGTGGAGCTTTCTTT. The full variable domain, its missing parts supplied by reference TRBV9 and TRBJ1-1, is DSGVTQTPKHLITATGQRVTLRCSPRSGDLSVYWYQQSLDQGLQFLIQYYNGEERAKGNILERFSAQQFPDLHSELNLSSLELGDSALYFCASSVAVGGGAFFGQGTRLTVV.

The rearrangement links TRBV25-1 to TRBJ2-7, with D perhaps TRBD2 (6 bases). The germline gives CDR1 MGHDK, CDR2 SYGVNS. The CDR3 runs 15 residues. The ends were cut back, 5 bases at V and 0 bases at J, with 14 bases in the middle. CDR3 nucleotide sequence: TGTGCCAGCAGTACCGTGACGGGGGACTCCTACGAGCAGTACTTC. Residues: CASSTVTGDSYEQYF.

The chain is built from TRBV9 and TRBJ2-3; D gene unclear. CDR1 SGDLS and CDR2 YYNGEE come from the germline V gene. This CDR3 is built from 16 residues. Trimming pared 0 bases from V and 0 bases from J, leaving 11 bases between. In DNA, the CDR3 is TGTGCCAGCAGCGTAGATCACTTTTCTAGCACAGATACGCAGTATTTT. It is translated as CASSVDHFSSTDTQYF.

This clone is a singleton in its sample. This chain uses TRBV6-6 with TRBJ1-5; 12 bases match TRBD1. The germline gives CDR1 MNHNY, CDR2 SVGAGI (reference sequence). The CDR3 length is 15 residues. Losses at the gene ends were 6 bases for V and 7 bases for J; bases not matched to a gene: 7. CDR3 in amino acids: CASSQGQGAGQPQHF. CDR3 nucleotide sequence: TGTGCCAGCAGCCAGGGACAGGGGGCTGGACAGCCCCAGCATTTT.

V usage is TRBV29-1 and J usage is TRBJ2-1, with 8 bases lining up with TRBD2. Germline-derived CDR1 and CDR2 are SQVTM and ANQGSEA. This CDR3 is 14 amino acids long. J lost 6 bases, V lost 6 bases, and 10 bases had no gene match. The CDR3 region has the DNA TGCAGCGTCGGGCCGCGGGGGGCTTTCAATGAGCAGTTCTTC. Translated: CSVGPRGAFNEQFF.

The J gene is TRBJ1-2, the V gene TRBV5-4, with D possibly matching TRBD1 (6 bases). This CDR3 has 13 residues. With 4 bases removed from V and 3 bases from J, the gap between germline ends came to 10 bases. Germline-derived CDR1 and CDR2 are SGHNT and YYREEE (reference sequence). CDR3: CASSRQADYGYTF. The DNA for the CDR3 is TGTGCCAGCAGCCGACAGGCGGACTATGGCTACACCTTC.

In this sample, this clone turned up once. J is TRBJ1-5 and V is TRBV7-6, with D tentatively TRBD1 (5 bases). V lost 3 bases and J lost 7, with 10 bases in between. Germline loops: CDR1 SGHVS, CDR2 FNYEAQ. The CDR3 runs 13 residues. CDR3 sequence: CASSFGGNQPQHF. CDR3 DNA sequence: TGTGCCAGCAGCTTCGGGGGGAACCAGCCCCAGCATTTT.

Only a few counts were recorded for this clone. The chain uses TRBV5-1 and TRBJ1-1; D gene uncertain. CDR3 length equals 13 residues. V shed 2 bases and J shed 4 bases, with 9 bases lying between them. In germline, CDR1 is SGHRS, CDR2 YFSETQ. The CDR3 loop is CASSFSWSTEAFF. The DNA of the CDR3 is TGCGCCAGCAGCTTCTCGTGGAGCACTGAAGCTTTCTTT.

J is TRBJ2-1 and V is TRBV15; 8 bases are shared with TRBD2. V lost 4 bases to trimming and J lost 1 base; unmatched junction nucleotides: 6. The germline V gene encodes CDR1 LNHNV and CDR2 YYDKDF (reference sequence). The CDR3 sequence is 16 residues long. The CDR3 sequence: CATSTPGGESYNEQFF. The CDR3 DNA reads TGTGCCACCAGCACTCCCGGGGGGGAATCCTACAATGAGCAGTTCTTC. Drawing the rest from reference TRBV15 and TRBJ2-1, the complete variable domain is DAMVIQNPRYQVTQFGKPVTLSCSQTLNHNVMYWYQQKSSQAPKLLFHYYDKDFNNEADTPDNFQSRRPNTSFCFLDIRSPGLGDTAMYLCATSTPGGESYNEQFFGPGTRLTVL.

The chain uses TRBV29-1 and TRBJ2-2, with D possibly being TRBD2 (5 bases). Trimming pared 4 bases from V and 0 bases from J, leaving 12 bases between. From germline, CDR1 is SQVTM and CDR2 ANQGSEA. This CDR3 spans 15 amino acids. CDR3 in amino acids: CSVAWGDANTGELFF. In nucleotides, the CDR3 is TGCAGCGTTGCTTGGGGAGATGCGAACACCGGGGAGCTGTTTTTT.

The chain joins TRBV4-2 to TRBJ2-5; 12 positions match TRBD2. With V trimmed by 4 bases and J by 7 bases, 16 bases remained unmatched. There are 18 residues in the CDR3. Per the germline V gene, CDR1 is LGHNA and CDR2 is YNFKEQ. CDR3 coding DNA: TGTGCCAGCAGCCCAGTCTCTTCTAGCGGGGGGGCCTCGGGGACCCAGTACTTC. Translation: CASSPVSSSGGASGTQYF.

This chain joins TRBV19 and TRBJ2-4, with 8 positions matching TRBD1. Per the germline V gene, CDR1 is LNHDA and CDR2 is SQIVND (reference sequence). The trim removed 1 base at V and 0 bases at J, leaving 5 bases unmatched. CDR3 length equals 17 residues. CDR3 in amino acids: CASSIARDRRAKNIQYF. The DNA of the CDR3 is TGTGCCAGTAGTATAGCCCGGGACAGGCGAGCCAAAAACATTCAGTACTTC.

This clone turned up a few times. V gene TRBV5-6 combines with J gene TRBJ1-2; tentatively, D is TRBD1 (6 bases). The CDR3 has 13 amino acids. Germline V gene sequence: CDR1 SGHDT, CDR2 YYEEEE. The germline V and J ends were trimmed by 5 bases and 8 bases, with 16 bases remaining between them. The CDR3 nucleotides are TGTGCCAGCAGTAATGACTACAGGGCCGGCTACACCTTC. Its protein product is CASSNDYRAGYTF.

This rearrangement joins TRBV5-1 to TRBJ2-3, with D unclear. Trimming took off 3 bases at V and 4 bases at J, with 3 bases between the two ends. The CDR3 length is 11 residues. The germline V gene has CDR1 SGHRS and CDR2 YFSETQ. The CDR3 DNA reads TGCGCCAGCAGCTCCGCAGATACGCAGTATTTT. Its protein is CASSSADTQYF. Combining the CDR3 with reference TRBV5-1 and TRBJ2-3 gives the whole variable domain KAGVTQTPRYLIKTRGQQVTLSCSPISGHRSVSWYQQTPGQGLQFLFEYFSETQRNKGNFPGRFSGRQFSNSRSEMNVSTLELGDSALYLCASSSADTQYFGPGTRLTVL.

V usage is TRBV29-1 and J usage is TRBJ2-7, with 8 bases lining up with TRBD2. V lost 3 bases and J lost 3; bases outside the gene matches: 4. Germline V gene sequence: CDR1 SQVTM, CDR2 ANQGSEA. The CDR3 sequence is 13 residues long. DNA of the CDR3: TGCAGCGTTGACAGCGGGAGTGGCTACGAGCAGTACTTC. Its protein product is CSVDSGSGYEQYF.